Listed here are 6 T cell receptor beta chains from one sample, sequenced in a study of Graves' ophthalmopathy and Graves' hyperthyroidism. Investigators amplified TCR beta CDR3 regions from RNA transcripts. Following a first-round RT-PCR that used HTBI primers, a second-round multiplex PCR was carried out. Each CDR3 protein gets one entry after TCRdb re-called the multiplex PCR reads with MiXCR. The sample holds approximately 330,000 distinct CDR3 sequences, about a sixth seen once. Sequenced: peripheral blood. These receptors were obtained from an adult man with Graves' ophthalmopathy.

DNA of the CDR3: TGCGCCAGCAGCTTGTTAGGGGTCTCCGCCTATGGCTACACCTTC. Translating gives CASSLLGVSAYGYTF. The V call is TRBV5-1, the J call TRBJ1-2, with D possibly matching TRBD1 (5 bases). Trimming removed 1 base at V and 4 bases at J, with 14 bases between. The CDR3 consists of 15 residues. Germline CDR1 reads SGHRS; CDR2 reads YFSETQ.

In its sample, this clonotype was seen many times. At one end the junction does not follow the germline gene, possibly because of a read error. The chain links TRBV4-3 to TRBJ1-1, with D uncertain. Germline loops: CDR1 LGHNA, CDR2 YSLEER. The CDR3 runs to 15 residues. The CDR3 region is CASSQDFVTARVVGF. CDR3 DNA: TGCGCCAGCAGCCAAGATTTCGTGACCGCGAGAGTTGTGGGATTT.

This clonotype showed up many times. The chain has TRBV5-1 and TRBJ1-2, with TRBD1 identical over 10 bases. This CDR3 has 15 amino acids. Germline CDR1 SGHRS, CDR2 YFSETQ. The J segment lost 6 bases and the V segment lost 3 bases, leaving 8 bases of the junction unmatched. The CDR3 is CASSYTGTGDDGYTF. The CDR3 coding sequence is TGCGCCAGCAGCTATACCGGGACAGGGGACGATGGCTACACCTTC. Based on the CDR3 plus reference TRBV5-1 and TRBJ1-2, the full variable domain is KAGVTQTPRYLIKTRGQQVTLSCSPISGHRSVSWYQQTPGQGLQFLFEYFSETQRNKGNFPGRFSGRQFSNSRSEMNVSTLELGDSALYLCASSYTGTGDDGYTFGSGTRLTVV.

This clonotype showed up many times. This CDR3 is CSVEDAGAVRAFF. The CDR3 DNA is TGCAGCGTTGAAGATGCCGGGGCTGTCAGGGCTTTCTTT. The chain joins TRBV29-1 to TRBJ1-1; D might be TRBD1 (5 bases). The CDR3 sequence is 13 residues long. Germline V gene sequence: CDR1 SQVTM, CDR2 ANQGSEA. V was shortened by 0 bases and J by 11 bases, with 16 bases between the two germline ends.

This clonotype was detected many times. The chain employs TRBV7-2 and TRBJ2-5, with D possibly TRBD2 on 6 matching bases. V lost 1 base and J 4 bases, leaving 13 bases between the germline ends. The CDR3 loop spans 15 amino acids. Germline V CDR1 and CDR2: SGHTA, FQGNSA. CDR3 in amino acids: CASSLVGRGRETQYF. The DNA of the CDR3 is TGTGCCAGCAGCTTAGTCGGGCGGGGCAGAGAGACCCAGTACTTC.

This clonotype occurred many times. The CDR3 sequence: CASSLQPQPLHF. CDR3 nucleotide sequence: TGTGCCAGCAGTTTACAGCCACAGCCCCTCCACTTT. This sequence joins TRBV12-3 or TRBV12-4 and TRBJ1-6, with D uncertain. The ends were cut back, 2 bases at V and 13 bases at J, with 9 bases in the middle. This CDR3 is built from 12 residues.